These 31 T cell receptor beta chains came from one sample sequenced in a study of blood T cell repertoires in COVID-19. Measured with immunoSEQ multiplex PCR; TCRdb has only the in-frame clones, and not every one. The sample records approximately 200,000 clones, approximately 86% being singletons. Sequences were obtained from PBMCs or T cells enriched from blood (not recorded which). Receptors originate from a woman aged 25 to 39 who had recovered from COVID-19.

V usage is TRBV29-1 and J usage is TRBJ2-1, with D possibly TRBD1 on 6 matching bases. Germline CDR1 and CDR2: SQVTM and ANQGSEA. V shed 3 bases and J shed 5 bases, with 23 bases lying between them. This CDR3 region has 17 residues. The CDR3 sequence is CSVDLAGQFGVHNEQFF. The CDR3 DNA sequence: TGCAGCGTTGACTTAGCAGGACAGTTCGGTGTCCACAATGAGCAGTTCTTC.

Here the CDR3 reads CAWRSRRASSGTGNTEAFF. CDR3 DNA: TGTGCCTGGAGAAGTCGGAGGGCTTCGAGCGGCACGGGGAACACTGAAGCTTTCTTT. The chain carries TRBV30 and TRBJ1-1; D is undetermined. Germline V gene data show CDR1 as GTSNPN and CDR2 as SVGIG (reference sequence). This CDR3 contains 19 residues. Trimming left V 3 bases short and J 1 base short, with 27 bases between.

The J gene is TRBJ1-2, the V gene TRBV5-1; D not certain. The germline V and J ends were trimmed by 4 bases and 2 bases, with 6 bases remaining between them. CDR3 size: 12 residues. Germline V CDR1 and CDR2: SGHRS, YFSETQ. The CDR3 DNA follows: TGCGCCAGCAGCACTGCCAACTATGGCTACACCTTC. This translates into CASSTANYGYTF.

The chain carries TRBV19 and TRBJ2-2; perhaps TRBD1 as D (5 bases). Germline CDR1 reads LNHDA; CDR2 reads SQIVND (reference sequence). The CDR3 runs 16 residues. V was trimmed by 5 bases and J by 0 bases, leaving 13 bases between them. The CDR3 bases are TGTGCCAGTAGTTTAACAGGCGCCGCGAACACCGGGGAGCTGTTTTTT. The encoded protein is CASSLTGAANTGELFF.

This clone has a handful of counts. Distinct nucleotide sequences in the sample also encode this CDR3. The chain joins TRBV7-2 to TRBJ2-1; 7 bases are shared with TRBD2. V was clipped by 2 bases and J by 4 bases; unmatched bases: 5. Germline V gene sequence: CDR1 SGHTA, CDR2 FQGNSA. The CDR3 length is 15 residues. The CDR3 DNA reads as TGTGCCAGCAGCTTAACCAGCGGGACTTACAATGAGCAGTTCTTC. The encoded protein is CASSLTSGTYNEQFF.

The chain joins TRBV7-2 to TRBJ2-7; maybe TRBD2 (6 bases). The V end was cut by 5 bases, the J end by 3 bases, with 11 bases between. CDR3 length equals 13 residues. Per germline, CDR1 SGHTA and CDR2 FQGNSA. The CDR3 DNA follows: TGTGCCAGCAGCAAGCGGAGGGACTACGAGCAGTACTTC. Amino acid sequence: CASSKRRDYEQYF.

V usage is TRBV11-2 and J usage is TRBJ1-6; D gene unclear. The CDR3 length is 14 residues. V was cut by 3 bases and J by 0 bases, with 3 bases left in between. Per the germline V gene, CDR1 is SGHAT and CDR2 is FQNNGV. CDR3: CASSLSSYNSPLHF. The DNA for the CDR3 is TGTGCCAGCAGCTTGAGCTCCTATAATTCACCCCTCCACTTT.

The chain recombines TRBV30 with TRBJ1-5; 9 nucleotides line up with TRBD1. Germline V gene lookup returns CDR1 GTSNPN and CDR2 SVGIG (reference sequence). The CDR3 runs to 14 residues. V lost 2 bases to trimming and J lost 6 bases; unmatched junction nucleotides: 5. Written as DNA, the CDR3 is TGTGCCTGGAGTCCCGGGACAGGGACTCAGCCCCAGCATTTT. Its protein product is CAWSPGTGTQPQHF.

This chain connects TRBV19 to TRBJ2-3; TRBD1 aligns across 8 bases. The CDR3 contains 13 residues. CDR1 and CDR2 from the germline V gene are LNHDA and SQIVND (reference sequence). The V segment lost 5 bases and the J segment 4 bases; nucleotides outside the gene matches: 2. CDR3 DNA sequence: TGTGCCAGTAGTGACAGGGGCTCAGATACGCAGTATTTT. Translation gives CASSDRGSDTQYF.

The table lists this clone with a count of one. The chain uses TRBV11-1 and TRBJ2-3; the match to TRBD2 covers 10 bases. Germline assignment: CDR1 SGHAT and CDR2 FQDESV (reference sequence). The trim removed 6 bases at V and 3 bases at J, leaving 9 bases unmatched. CDR3 length: 16 residues. For the CDR3, the DNA is TGTGCCAGCAGACCAAGGACTAGCGGATCTACAGATACGCAGTATTTT. It codes for CASRPRTSGSTDTQYF.

V is TRBV29-1 and J is TRBJ2-4; TRBD2 matches 7 bases. The CDR3 length is 13 residues. CDR1 and CDR2 (germline): SQVTM, ANQGSEA. V trimming: 3 bases; J trimming: 9 bases; junction bases outside the gene matches: 8. CDR3 residues: CSVDASGGSIQYF. The CDR3 nucleotides read TGCAGCGTTGACGCCTCCGGGGGGTCCATTCAGTACTTC. Using reference TRBV29-1 and TRBJ2-4 for the parts outside the CDR3, the full variable domain is SAVISQKPSRDICQRGTSLTIQCQVDSQVTMMFWYRQQPGQSLTLIATANQGSEATYESGFVIDKFPISRPNLTFSTLTVSNMSPEDSSIYLCSVDASGGSIQYFGAGTRLSVL.

The chain links TRBV7-9 to TRBJ1-2; tentatively, D is TRBD1 (5 bases). This CDR3 has 13 amino acids. Per the germline V gene, CDR1 is SEHNR and CDR2 is FQNEAQ (reference sequence). Trimming removed 1 base from V and 5 bases from J, with 8 bases in between. CDR3 residues: CASSLVEGYGYTF. CDR3 DNA sequence: TGTGCCAGCAGCTTAGTGGAGGGGTATGGCTACACCTTC. Together with reference TRBV7-9 and TRBJ1-2, the CDR3 gives the full variable domain: DTGVSQNPRHKITKRGQNVTFRCDPISEHNRLYWYRQTLGQGPEFLTYFQNEAQLEKSRLLSDRFSAERPKGSFSTLEIQRTEQGDSAMYLCASSLVEGYGYTFGSGTRLTVV.

The chain joins TRBV4-3 to TRBJ2-7, with 8 positions matching TRBD2. V lost 4 bases to trimming and J lost 1 base; unmatched junction nucleotides: 9. From germline, CDR1 is LGHNA and CDR2 YSLEER. The CDR3 totals 16 residues. CDR3 in DNA: TGCGCCAGCAGCCGTGGGAAGGGCGGGAGGTCCTACGAGCAGTACTTC. Protein: CASSRGKGGRSYEQYF.

The gene calls are TRBV29-1 and TRBJ2-7, with 14 bases fitting TRBD2. The length of the CDR3 is 13 residues. V trimming: 8 bases; J trimming: 6 bases; junction bases outside the gene matches: 6. Germline V lookup: CDR1 SQVTM, CDR2 ANQGSEA. The CDR3 nucleotides are TGCAGCATCGAAGGACTAGCGGGAGGCGAGCAGTACTTC. Protein sequence: CSIEGLAGGEQYF.

The chain is built from TRBV29-1 and TRBJ1-1; perhaps TRBD1 as D (5 bases). The CDR3 runs to 14 residues. Germline V gives CDR1 SQVTM, CDR2 ANQGSEA. V lost 6 bases, J lost 0 bases, and 14 bases lay in between. CDR3 coding DNA: TGCAGCGTCGCCAACAGGCTCATGAACACTGAAGCTTTCTTT. This translates into CSVANRLMNTEAFF. The full variable domain, with the rest looked up from reference TRBV29-1 and TRBJ1-1, is SAVISQKPSRDICQRGTSLTIQCQVDSQVTMMFWYRQQPGQSLTLIATANQGSEATYESGFVIDKFPISRPNLTFSTLTVSNMSPEDSSIYLCSVANRLMNTEAFFGQGTRLTVV.

A single count supports this clone. Written as DNA, the CDR3 is TGTGCCAGCAGCCCTGGAAGACAGACCTATGGCTACACCTTC. Amino acids: CASSPGRQTYGYTF. The chain has TRBV6-2 or TRBV6-3 and TRBJ1-2; D perhaps matches TRBD1 (5 bases). Germline CDR1 reads MNHEY; CDR2 reads SVGEGT. The CDR3 extends over 14 amino acids. V was trimmed by 6 bases and J by 4 bases, leaving 15 bases between them.

V usage is TRBV5-1 and J usage is TRBJ1-1; TRBD1 matches 7 bases. CDR3 length: 15 residues. In germline, CDR1 is SGHRS, CDR2 YFSETQ. V shed 0 bases, J shed 3 bases, and the junction held 5 bases outside the gene matches. The CDR3 bases are TGCGCCAGCAGCTTGGGAACAGGGGAGGACACTGAAGCTTTCTTT. Protein sequence: CASSLGTGEDTEAFF.

The V gene is TRBV10-3, the J gene TRBJ1-2; D uncertain. This CDR3 region has 13 residues. Germline V lookup: CDR1 ENHRY, CDR2 SYGVKD. V was trimmed by 3 bases and J by 2 bases, leaving 7 bases between them. CDR3: CAISDGLNYGYTF. CDR3 nucleotides: TGTGCCATCAGTGACGGACTAAACTATGGCTACACCTTC.

The chain joins TRBV7-9 to TRBJ1-3; tentatively, D is TRBD1 (6 bases). Germline V gene sequence: CDR1 SEHNR, CDR2 FQNEAQ (reference sequence). The ends were cut back, 5 bases at V and 0 bases at J, with 17 bases in the middle. The CDR3 has 17 residues. CDR3 in amino acids: CASSPSGGGLSGNTIYF. The CDR3 DNA sequence: TGTGCCAGCAGCCCTAGCGGGGGGGGGCTCTCTGGAAACACCATATATTTT.

The V and J genes are TRBV4-1 and TRBJ2-7, with D perhaps TRBD2 (5 bases). V shed 1 base and J shed 5 bases, with 15 bases lying between them. This CDR3 has 15 amino acids. Germline values: CDR1 MGHRA, CDR2 YSYEKL. CDR3 sequence (DNA): TGCGCCAGCAGCCAAGTGGGATCGATCGGGGACGAGCAGTACTTC. Translation gives CASSQVGSIGDEQYF.

This sequence joins TRBV15 and TRBJ2-7, with D unclear. The V end lost 1 base, the J end lost 3 bases, and 7 bases lay between the germline ends. Germline lookup yields CDR1 LNHNV and CDR2 YYDKDF (reference sequence). The CDR3 sequence is 13 residues long. The DNA for the CDR3 is TGTGCCACCAGCAGAGGAGTCCTCTACGAGCAGTACTTC. Translated: CATSRGVLYEQYF.

This clone appeared a single time. The genes are TRBV27 and TRBJ1-1, with 7 positions matching TRBD1. V gave up 5 bases and J gave up 2 bases; unmatched junction bases: 14. Germline lookup yields CDR1 MNHEY and CDR2 SMNVEV (reference sequence). The CDR3 covers 17 residues. The CDR3 reads CASSPWTGGQVNTEAFF. CDR3 bases: TGTGCCAGCAGTCCATGGACTGGTGGACAGGTTAACACTGAAGCTTTCTTT.

The chain employs TRBV7-9 and TRBJ2-5; a possible D gene is TRBD1 (6 bases). Trimming pared 6 bases from V and 4 bases from J, leaving 15 bases between. The germline gives CDR1 SEHNR, CDR2 FQNEAQ (reference sequence). The CDR3 sequence is 14 residues long. The CDR3 DNA reads as TGTGCCAGCAGGGCGAAGCAGGGGCCAGAGACCCAGTACTTC. This translates into CASRAKQGPETQYF.

Note on this clone: This sample also contains other DNA sequences that code for the same CDR3. This chain uses TRBV12-3 or TRBV12-4 with TRBJ2-5; the D is unclear. This CDR3 has 11 amino acids. The V end lost 5 bases, the J end lost 1 base, and 2 bases lay between the germline ends. CDR3 DNA sequence: TGTGCCAGCAGTCTCCAAGAGACCCAGTACTTC. It translates to CASSLQETQYF.

This chain connects TRBV5-1 to TRBJ1-1; weak D call: TRBD1 (6 bases). The CDR3 has 13 residues. Looked up from germline, CDR1 is SGHRS and CDR2 is YFSETQ. V shed 4 bases and J shed 10 bases, with 17 bases lying between them. The CDR3 loop reads CASSRGVGATAFF. DNA of the CDR3: TGCGCCAGCAGCCGGGGTGTGGGGGCAACAGCTTTCTTT.

The chain joins TRBV19 to TRBJ1-1, with TRBD1 as a possible D gene (5 bases). V was shortened by 3 bases and J by 2 bases, with 7 bases between the two germline ends. There are 13 residues in the CDR3. The germline V gene encodes CDR1 LNHDA and CDR2 SQIVND (reference sequence). The CDR3, as DNA: TGTGCCAGTAGTATGGACACTAACACTGAAGCTTTCTTT. This translates into CASSMDTNTEAFF.

The CDR3 sequence is CASSLDMNTEAFF. The DNA for the CDR3 is TGTGCCAGCAGCTTAGACATGAACACTGAAGCTTTCTTT. The chain links TRBV5-5 to TRBJ1-1; D gene ambiguous. This CDR3 contains 13 residues. The V gene's germline CDR1 is SGHKS and CDR2 YYEKEE (reference sequence). Deletions cut 2 bases from V and 0 bases from J, with 5 bases between.

V gene TRBV4-2 combines with J gene TRBJ2-3; 8 nucleotides agree with TRBD2. After removal of 1 base from V and 0 bases from J, the junction contained 12 bases not matched to a gene. CDR1 is LGHNA, CDR2 YNFKEQ, per germline. The CDR3 totals 19 residues. DNA for the CDR3: TGTGCCAGCAGCCAAGCAGGAACTAGCGGCGGCACTAGCACAGATACGCAGTATTTT. Residues: CASSQAGTSGGTSTDTQYF.

This clone was detected a few times. Written as DNA, the CDR3 is TGTGCCAGCAGCGTTTCAGGGGGCACTGAAGCTTTCTTT. Translation gives CASSVSGGTEAFF. The chain recombines TRBV9 with TRBJ1-1; the match to TRBD1 covers 7 bases. Germline trimming cut 2 bases from V and 4 bases from J; bases unmatched to any gene: 2. Germline assignment: CDR1 SGDLS and CDR2 YYNGEE. This CDR3 spans 13 amino acids.

The V and J genes are TRBV7-9 and TRBJ2-2; 9 positions agree with TRBD1. V dropped 7 bases and J dropped 4; count of bases not matched to a gene: 10. This CDR3 is 16 amino acids long. Germline CDR1 is SEHNR and CDR2 is FQNEAQ (reference sequence). CDR3 sequence: CASNSPRTGVTGELFF. CDR3 bases: TGTGCCAGCAATTCCCCAAGGACAGGGGTCACCGGGGAGCTGTTTTTT.

The chain links TRBV29-1 to TRBJ1-1; 12 bases line up with TRBD1. CDR1 is SQVTM and CDR2 is ANQGSEA in the germline V gene. The ends lost 6 bases at V and 5 bases at J; junction bases unmatched: 7. The CDR3 runs 14 residues. The CDR3 DNA reads as TGCAGCGTCGGGGACAGGGGGCGGAGGACTGAAGCTTTCTTT. The encoded protein is CSVGDRGRRTEAFF.